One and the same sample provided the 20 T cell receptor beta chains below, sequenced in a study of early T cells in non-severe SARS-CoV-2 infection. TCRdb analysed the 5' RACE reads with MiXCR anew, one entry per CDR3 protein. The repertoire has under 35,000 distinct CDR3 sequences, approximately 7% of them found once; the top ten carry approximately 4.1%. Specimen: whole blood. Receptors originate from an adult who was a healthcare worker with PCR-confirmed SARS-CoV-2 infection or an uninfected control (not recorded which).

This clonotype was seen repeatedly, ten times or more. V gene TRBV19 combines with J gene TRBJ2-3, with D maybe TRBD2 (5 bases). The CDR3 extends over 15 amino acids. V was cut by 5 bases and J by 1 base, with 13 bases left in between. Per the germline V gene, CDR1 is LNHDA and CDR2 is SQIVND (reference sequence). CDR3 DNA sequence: TGTGCCAGTAGTGCTTGGGAAGCGGGCACAGATACGCAGTATTTT. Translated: CASSAWEAGTDTQYF. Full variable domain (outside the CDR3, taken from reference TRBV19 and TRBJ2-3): DGGITQSPKYLFRKEGQNVTLSCEQNLNHDAMYWYRQDPGQGLRLIYYSQIVNDFQKGDIAEGYSVSREKKESFPLTVTSAQKNPTAFYLCASSAWEAGTDTQYFGPGTRLTVL.

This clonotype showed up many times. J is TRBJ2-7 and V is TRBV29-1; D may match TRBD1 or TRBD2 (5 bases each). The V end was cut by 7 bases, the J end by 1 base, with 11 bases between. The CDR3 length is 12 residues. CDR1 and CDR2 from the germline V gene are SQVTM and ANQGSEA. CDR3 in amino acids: CSAWDRSYEQYF. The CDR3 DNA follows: TGCAGCGCGTGGGACCGATCCTACGAGCAGTACTTC.

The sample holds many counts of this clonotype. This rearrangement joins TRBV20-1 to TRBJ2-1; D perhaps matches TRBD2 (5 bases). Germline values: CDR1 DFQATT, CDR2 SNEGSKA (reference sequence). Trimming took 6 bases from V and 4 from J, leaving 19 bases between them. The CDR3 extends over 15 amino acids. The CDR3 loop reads CSATGVPRSYNEQFF. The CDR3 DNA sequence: TGCAGTGCCACCGGGGTTCCCAGATCATACAATGAGCAGTTCTTC.

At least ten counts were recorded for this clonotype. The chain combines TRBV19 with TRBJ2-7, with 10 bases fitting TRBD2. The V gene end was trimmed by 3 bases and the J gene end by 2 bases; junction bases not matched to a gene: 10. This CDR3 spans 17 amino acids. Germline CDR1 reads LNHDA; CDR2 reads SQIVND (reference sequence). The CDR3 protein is CASSIRELAGYPYEQYF. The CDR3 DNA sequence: TGTGCCAGTAGTATTCGAGAACTAGCGGGATACCCCTACGAGCAGTACTTC.

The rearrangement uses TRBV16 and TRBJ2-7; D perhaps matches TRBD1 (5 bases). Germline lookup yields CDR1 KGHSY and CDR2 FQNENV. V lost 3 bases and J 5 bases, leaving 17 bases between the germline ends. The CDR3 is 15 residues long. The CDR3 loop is CASSQWQGTRNEQYF. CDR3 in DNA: TGTGCCAGCAGCCAGTGGCAGGGTACGCGTAACGAGCAGTACTTC. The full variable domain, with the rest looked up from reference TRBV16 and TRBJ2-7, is GEEVAQTPKHLVRGEGQKAKLYCAPIKGHSYVFWYQQVLKNEFKFLISFQNENVFDETGMPKERFSAKCLPNSPCSLEIQATKLEDSAVYFCASSQWQGTRNEQYFGPGTRLTVT.

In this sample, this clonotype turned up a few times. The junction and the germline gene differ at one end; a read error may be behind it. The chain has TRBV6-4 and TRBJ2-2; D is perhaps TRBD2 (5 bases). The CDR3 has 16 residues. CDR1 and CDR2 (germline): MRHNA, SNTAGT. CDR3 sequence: CASSDYPSANTGEPFF. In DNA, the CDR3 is TGTGCCAGCAGTGATTACCCTTCAGCCAACACCGGGGAGCCGTTTTTT.

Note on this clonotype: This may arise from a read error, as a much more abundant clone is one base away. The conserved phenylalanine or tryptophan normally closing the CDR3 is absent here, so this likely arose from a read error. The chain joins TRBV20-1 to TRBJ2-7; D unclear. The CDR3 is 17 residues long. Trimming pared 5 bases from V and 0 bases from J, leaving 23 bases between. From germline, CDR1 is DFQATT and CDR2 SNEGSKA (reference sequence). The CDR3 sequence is CSASRPLRRSDSYEQYS. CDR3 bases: TGCAGTGCTTCAAGGCCTTTAAGGCGGAGTGACTCCTACGAGCAGTACTCC.

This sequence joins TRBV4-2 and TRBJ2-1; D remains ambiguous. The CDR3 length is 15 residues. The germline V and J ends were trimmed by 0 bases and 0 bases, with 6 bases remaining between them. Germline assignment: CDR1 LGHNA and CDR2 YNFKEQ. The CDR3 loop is CASSQEASSYNEQFF. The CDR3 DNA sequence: TGTGCCAGCAGCCAAGAAGCGAGCTCCTACAATGAGCAGTTCTTC.

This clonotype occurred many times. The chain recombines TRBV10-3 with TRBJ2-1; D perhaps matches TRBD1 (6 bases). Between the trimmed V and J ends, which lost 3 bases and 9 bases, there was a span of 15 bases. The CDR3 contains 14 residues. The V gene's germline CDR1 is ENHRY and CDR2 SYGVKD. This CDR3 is CAISETGRWGEQFF. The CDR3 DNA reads TGTGCCATCAGTGAAACAGGGAGATGGGGTGAGCAGTTCTTC.

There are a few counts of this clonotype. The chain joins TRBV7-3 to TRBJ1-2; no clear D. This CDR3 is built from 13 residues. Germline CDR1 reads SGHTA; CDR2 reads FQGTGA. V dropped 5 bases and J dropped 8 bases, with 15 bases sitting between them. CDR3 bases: TGTGCCAGCAGCCAGGACCGCTTGGTCGGCTACACCTTC. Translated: CASSQDRLVGYTF.

CDR3 DNA sequence: TGCAGTGCTTTTTTAGCGGGAGGATCCTACGAGCAGTACTTC. It codes for CSAFLAGGSYEQYF. V and J are TRBV20-1 and TRBJ2-7; 10 bases fit TRBD2. CDR1 is DFQATT, CDR2 SNEGSKA, per germline (reference sequence). CDR3 size: 14 residues. Losses at the gene ends were 5 bases for V and 1 base for J; bases not matched to a gene: 5.

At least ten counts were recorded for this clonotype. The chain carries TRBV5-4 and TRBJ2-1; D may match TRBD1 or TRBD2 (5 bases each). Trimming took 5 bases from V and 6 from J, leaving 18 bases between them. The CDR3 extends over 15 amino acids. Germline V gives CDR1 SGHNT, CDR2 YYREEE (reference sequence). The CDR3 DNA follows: TGTGCCAGCAGAAACCGACAGTCGGGGTCCAATGAGCAGTTCTTC. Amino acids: CASRNRQSGSNEQFF.

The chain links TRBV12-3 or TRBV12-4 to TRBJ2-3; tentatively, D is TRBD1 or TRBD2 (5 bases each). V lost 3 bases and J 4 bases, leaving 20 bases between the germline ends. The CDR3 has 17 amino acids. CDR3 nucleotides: TGTGCCAGCAGTTTCGTGGGGGATTCTGGGCGGGCAGATACGCAGTATTTT. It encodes CASSFVGDSGRADTQYF.

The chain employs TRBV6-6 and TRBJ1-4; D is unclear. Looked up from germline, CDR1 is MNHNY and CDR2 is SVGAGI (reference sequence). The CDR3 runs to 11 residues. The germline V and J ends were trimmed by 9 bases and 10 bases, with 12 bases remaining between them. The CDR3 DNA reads TGTGCCAGTGGGCAGTTTGGAAAACTGTTTTTT. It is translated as CASGQFGKLFF.

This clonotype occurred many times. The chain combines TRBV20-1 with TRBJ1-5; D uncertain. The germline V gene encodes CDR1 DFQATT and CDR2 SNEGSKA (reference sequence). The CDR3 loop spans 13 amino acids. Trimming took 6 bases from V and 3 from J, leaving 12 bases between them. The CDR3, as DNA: TGCAGTGCCGCCTTGACGTTCAATCAGCCCCAGCATTTT. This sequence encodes CSAALTFNQPQHF.

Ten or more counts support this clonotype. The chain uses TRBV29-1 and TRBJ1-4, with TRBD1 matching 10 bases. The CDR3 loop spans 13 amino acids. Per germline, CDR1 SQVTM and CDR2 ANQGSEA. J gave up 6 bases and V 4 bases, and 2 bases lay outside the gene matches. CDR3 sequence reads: CSVADRGDEKLFF. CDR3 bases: TGCAGCGTTGCGGACAGGGGGGATGAAAAACTGTTTTTT. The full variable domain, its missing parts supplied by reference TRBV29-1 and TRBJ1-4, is SAVISQKPSRDICQRGTSLTIQCQVDSQVTMMFWYRQQPGQSLTLIATANQGSEATYESGFVIDKFPISRPNLTFSTLTVSNMSPEDSSIYLCSVADRGDEKLFFGSGTQLSVL.

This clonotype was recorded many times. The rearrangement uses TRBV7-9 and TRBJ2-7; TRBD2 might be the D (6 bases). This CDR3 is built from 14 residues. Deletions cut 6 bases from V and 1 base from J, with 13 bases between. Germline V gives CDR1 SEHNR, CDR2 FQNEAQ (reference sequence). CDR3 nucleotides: TGTGCCAGCAGTTACCGGGAGACATCCTACGAGCAGTACTTC. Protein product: CASSYRETSYEQYF.

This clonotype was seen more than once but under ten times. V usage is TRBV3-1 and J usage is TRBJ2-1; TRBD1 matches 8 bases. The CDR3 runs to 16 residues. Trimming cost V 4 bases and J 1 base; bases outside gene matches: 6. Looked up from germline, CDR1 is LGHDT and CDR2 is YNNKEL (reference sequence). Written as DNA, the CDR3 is TGTGCCAGCAGCCTGAGGACAGGGTGGTCCTACAATGAGCAGTTCTTC. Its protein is CASSLRTGWSYNEQFF.

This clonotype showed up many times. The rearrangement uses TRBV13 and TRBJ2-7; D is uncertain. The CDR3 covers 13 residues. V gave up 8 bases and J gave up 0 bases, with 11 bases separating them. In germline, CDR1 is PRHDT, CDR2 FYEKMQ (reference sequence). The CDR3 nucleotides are TGTGCCAGCGCTGCGGACCGCTCCTACGAGCAGTACTTC. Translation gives CASAADRSYEQYF.

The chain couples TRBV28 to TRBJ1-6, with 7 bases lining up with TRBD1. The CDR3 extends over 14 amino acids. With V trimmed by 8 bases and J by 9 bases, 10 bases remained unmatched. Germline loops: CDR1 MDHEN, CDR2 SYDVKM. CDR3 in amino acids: CASRTGTDSSPLHF. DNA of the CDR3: TGTGCCAGCCGTACCGGGACAGACTCTTCACCCCTCCACTTT.